This T cell receptor beta chain emerged from a study of shared clonotypes between healthy human individuals (dated by TCRdb to about 2020). Looking at the study overall: Two women and three men aged 18 to 49 years were included in the cohort. Blood TCR repertoires of a handful of healthy adults were deeply sequenced to estimate repertoire size and the extent of clonotype sharing between individuals. To increase sequencing depth and limit assay-specific biases, different laboratories used diverse techniques to prepare libraries and sequence TCR repertoires. Per donor, leukapheresis produced somewhere between about 0.94 and 8.9 billion PBMCs.

TCR CDR3 regions were amplified from genomic DNA by multiplex PCR using the deep immunoSEQ assay. For each cell subset, the extracted genomic DNA was distributed evenly across all wells of several immunoSEQ 96-well plates, and each plate served as one replicate. For unsorted PBMC, each replicate PCR was loaded with 300 ng genomic DNA, equivalent to 25,000 to 35,000 T cell genomes. Ten immunoSEQ deep assay plates were used to sequence unsorted PBMC genomic DNA. Purified libraries were measured with a Qubit 3.0 fluorometer, size-checked on a Bioanalyzer 2100, and measured again with the KAPA Library Quantification kit. Each immunoSEQ 96-well plate was sequenced on its own single-read 150-cycle Illumina NextSeq 550 flow cell. The source study handled its data this way. Because only junctional sequences without quality scores were contained in the immunoSEQ output, filtering matching that applied to full-length reads could not be performed. To assign V/J genes and CDR3, sequences were annotated using PyIR, a Python wrapper for IgBLAST v1.9, with IMGT germline references. Reads with weak V/J assignments (E-value above 1e-6), missing CDR3, stop codons, out-of-frame junctions, or ambiguous translated residues were removed. V3J clonotypes were defined as sequences sharing an identical inferred V gene, J gene, and CDR3 amino acid sequence. Percentage overlap between repertoires was computed as shared unique clonotypes divided by the size of the smaller repertoire. Richness of each repertoire was evaluated using RTK rarefaction, the Chao1 estimator, and Recon v2.1 estimates of unobserved clonotypes. Held by TCRdb, this immuneACCESS table contains in-frame sequences only and omits some clones. Under half of the omission traces to an unresolved V gene where checked; the cause of the rest is unknown. That table gives V, J and clone size, and the DNA gave D and trimming. The sample profile shows hundreds of thousands of clones; around 77% of them were found once. The top ten clones comprise around 12% of the sample.

Broader findings and caveats from the paper: The genetic and exposure-history diversity represented was limited by the small number of donors. Only blood was sampled, and tissue TCR repertoires likely differ from those in blood. Pairwise subsampling indicated that sequencing depth was expected to affect the degree of clonotype sharing among donors.

Donors were healthy HIV-negative adults with no recently reported acute infections or vaccinations. Every donor was a Caucasian adult living in Nashville, Tennessee, USA. In the unsorted samples, approximately 82 million PBMCs were counted, and genomic DNA was extracted using the QIAamp DNA Blood Mini kit. Blood was collected by leukapheresis, and PBMCs were isolated by Ficoll-Histopaque density gradient centrifugation and then cryopreserved in liquid nitrogen vapor phase. CDR1 SEHNR and CDR2 FQNEAQ are derived from the germline V gene (reference sequence). The CDR3 measures 12 amino acids from cysteine to phenylalanine. Only the CDR3 region is kept as DNA, spanning 36 bases read in frame from base 1. V and J are trimmed by 8 bases and 5 bases, and the gene matches miss 5 bases of the junction. Worth noting for this clone: Its antigen remains undetermined. It has no much larger one-base neighbor in the sample; base qualities were not kept.

Sequencing used PBMCs. The V and J segments used are TRBV7-9 and TRBJ2-5; TRBD2 matches 7 bases in the middle. This clonotype originated in a woman in her thirties or forties in good health. Some clones in this sample may be carry-over from other donors' samples. The CDR3 loop reads CASGAGYETQYF. The nucleotide sequence is TGTGCCAGCGGAGCGGGATATGAGACCCAGTACTTC.